These 5 T cell receptor beta chains were sequenced from one sample in a study of identical twins. A single record per CDR3 protein comes from TCRdb applying MiXCR to the 5' RACE reads. The sample lists around 200,000 distinct CDR3 sequences, roughly a tenth occurring once. What was sequenced was memory (CD45RO+) T cells sorted from blood. These receptors were collected from a woman under 30 in good health.

The rearrangement uses TRBV20-1 and TRBJ1-4; D uncertain. The germline gives CDR1 DFQATT, CDR2 SNEGSKA (reference sequence). Trimming took 3 bases from V and 0 from J, leaving 5 bases between them. CDR3 length: 13 amino acids. The CDR3 sequence is CSASGATNEKLFF. The CDR3 nucleotides read TGCAGTGCTAGCGGCGCAACTAATGAAAAACTGTTTTTT.

The table lists this clonotype with a few counts. This sequence joins TRBV7-9 and TRBJ2-1; no clear D gene. The CDR3 is 15 amino acids. Trimming stripped 1 base from V and 0 bases from J, with 7 bases between. The germline V gene encodes CDR1 SEHNR and CDR2 FQNEAQ (reference sequence). The CDR3 coding sequence is TGTGCCAGCAGCTTAGTCGGAAGCTCCTACAATGAGCAGTTCTTC. This translates into CASSLVGSSYNEQFF.

V is TRBV12-3 or TRBV12-4 and J is TRBJ2-7; tentative D call: TRBD1 (7 bases). The V end lost 5 bases, the J end lost 6 bases, and 14 bases lay between the germline ends. This CDR3 is built from 13 residues. In nucleotides, the CDR3 is TGTGCCAGCAGTGAGAACAGGGGAGGCGAGCAGTACTTC. It codes for CASSENRGGEQYF.

The chain is built from TRBV20-1 and TRBJ1-1, with D unclear. This CDR3 contains 12 residues. The V end lost 6 bases, the J end lost 1 base, and 9 bases lay between the germline ends. From germline, CDR1 is DFQATT and CDR2 SNEGSKA (reference sequence). The CDR3: CSALTTNTEAFF. CDR3 DNA: TGCAGTGCCCTTACAACGAACACTGAAGCTTTCTTT.

This clonotype was found a few times. This sequence joins TRBV7-2 and TRBJ2-3; tentatively, D is TRBD2 (6 bases). Germline loops: CDR1 SGHTA, CDR2 FQGNSA. The CDR3 has 15 amino acids. The V and J ends lost 3 bases and 0 bases respectively, with 10 bases between them. The DNA of the CDR3 is TGTGCCAGCAGCTTGCGGGGCCATAGCACAGATACGCAGTATTTT. This translates into CASSLRGHSTDTQYF.